The 30 T cell receptor beta chains in this list originate from one sample, sequenced in a study of B cell selection in AIRE deficiency. Only in-frame clones appear in the TCRdb table, and some are missing; sequencing was by immunoSEQ multiplex PCR. This sample has 20,000 to 25,000 clones, with roughly 96% found just once. Conventional CD4 T cells were sorted as CD4+CD127+ cells. The sequencing sample was made of conventional CD4+ T cells sorted from PBMCs. Every receptor here comes from a human donor with AIRE deficiency.

The chain employs TRBV14 and TRBJ2-7; 14 bases are shared with TRBD2. The germline CDR1 and CDR2 sequences are SGHDN and FVKESK. V gave up 0 bases and J gave up 7 bases; unmatched junction bases: 14. This CDR3 region has 19 residues. CDR3 DNA sequence: TGTGCCAGCAGCCAAGATGTTAGGACTAGCGGGAGGTACCCTTGGGAGCAGTACTTC. Translating it yields CASSQDVRTSGRYPWEQYF.

The rearrangement joins TRBV4-2 to TRBJ1-4; D unresolved. V lost 0 bases and J 4 bases, leaving 12 bases between the germline ends. Germline lookup yields CDR1 LGHNA and CDR2 YNFKEQ. The CDR3 runs 16 residues. CDR3 coding DNA: TGTGCCAGCAGCCAAGAAATCGGGCGCCTTAATGAAAAACTGTTTTTT. This gives the protein CASSQEIGRLNEKLFF.

V gene TRBV6-1 combines with J gene TRBJ1-1, with D perhaps matching TRBD1 (6 bases). The length of the CDR3 is 14 residues. Germline V CDR1 and CDR2: MNHNS, SASEGT. Deletions cut 2 bases from V and 1 base from J, with 8 bases between. The chain's CDR3 is CASSERGGNTEAFF. The DNA of the CDR3 is TGTGCCAGCAGTGAAAGGGGGGGGAACACTGAAGCTTTCTTT.

The chain joins TRBV5-1 to TRBJ2-3, with 15 bases aligning to TRBD2. Germline CDR1 SGHRS, CDR2 YFSETQ. The V segment lost 4 bases and the J segment 3 bases; nucleotides outside the gene matches: 9. The CDR3 is 18 residues long. The DNA for the CDR3 is TGCGCCAGCAGCCCCACCGCCGGGACTAGCGGGAGGACAGATACGCAGTATTTT. Translating gives CASSPTAGTSGRTDTQYF. The whole variable domain, remainder taken from reference TRBV5-1 and TRBJ2-3, is KAGVTQTPRYLIKTRGQQVTLSCSPISGHRSVSWYQQTPGQGLQFLFEYFSETQRNKGNFPGRFSGRQFSNSRSEMNVSTLELGDSALYLCASSPTAGTSGRTDTQYFGPGTRLTVL.

The rearrangement uses TRBV7-3 and TRBJ2-5; D is unresolved. CDR1 SGHTA and CDR2 FQGTGA come from the germline V gene. This CDR3 has 14 residues. V shed 2 bases and J shed 1 base, with 8 bases lying between them. CDR3 DNA: TGTGCCAGCAGCTTAGATACGGGCCAAGAGACCCAGTACTTC. It encodes CASSLDTGQETQYF. Full variable domain (rest looked up from reference TRBV7-3 and TRBJ2-5): GAGVSQTPSNKVTEKGKYVELRCDPISGHTALYWYRQSLGQGPEFLIYFQGTGAADDSGLPNDRFFAVRPEGSVSTLKIQRTERGDSAVYLCASSLDTGQETQYFGPGTRLLVL.

This rearrangement joins TRBV5-8 to TRBJ2-5; D possibly matches TRBD1 or TRBD2 (5 bases each). This CDR3 is 18 amino acids long. The germline gives CDR1 SGHTS, CDR2 YDEGEE. V gave up 0 bases and J gave up 6 bases, with 24 bases separating them. For the CDR3, the DNA is TGTGCCAGCAGCTTGGTCCGGAGGTCTTGGGGGAGTCAGCAGACCCAGTACTTC. This codes for CASSLVRRSWGSQQTQYF. Full variable domain (outside the CDR3, taken from reference TRBV5-8 and TRBJ2-5): EAGVTQSPTHLIKTRGQQATLRCSPISGHTSVYWYQQALGLGLQFLLWYDEGEERNRGNFPPRFSGRQFPNYSSELNVNALELEDSALYLCASSLVRRSWGSQQTQYFGPGTRLLVL.

The chain couples TRBV6-5 to TRBJ2-7; 9 bases are shared with TRBD2. In germline, CDR1 is MNHEY, CDR2 SVGAGI. CDR3 length equals 15 residues. V was clipped by 5 bases and J by 0 bases; unmatched bases: 5. CDR3 loop: CASSTFSGSSYEQYF. The CDR3 region has the DNA TGTGCCAGCAGTACCTTTAGCGGGAGCTCCTACGAGCAGTACTTC.

This clone has only one observation. The chain combines TRBV10-3 with TRBJ2-3, with TRBD2 matching over 10 bases. Per the germline V gene, CDR1 is ENHRY and CDR2 is SYGVKD. Trimming cost V 2 bases and J 3 bases; bases outside gene matches: 8. The CDR3 consists of 17 residues. This CDR3 reads CAISEGGAGGRTDTQYF. Written as DNA, the CDR3 is TGTGCCATCAGTGAGGGGGGAGCGGGAGGGAGGACAGATACGCAGTATTTT.

This clone was seen just once. CDR3 loop: CASRATGRADTQYF. The CDR3 DNA sequence: TGTGCCAGCAGGGCGACAGGGAGGGCAGATACGCAGTATTTT. The rearrangement links TRBV27 to TRBJ2-3, with D tentatively TRBD1 or TRBD2 (7 bases each). Germline V gene lookup returns CDR1 MNHEY and CDR2 SMNVEV (reference sequence). V was cut by 6 bases and J by 4 bases, with 14 bases left in between. The CDR3 is 14 residues long.

The chain joins TRBV4-3 to TRBJ2-2, with D possibly TRBD2 on 5 matching bases. Trimming took off 6 bases at V and 7 bases at J, with 15 bases between the two ends. CDR1 and CDR2 (germline): LGHNA, YSLEER. This CDR3 is built from 14 residues. The CDR3, as DNA: TGCGCCAGCAGTACTGGGCGGGTTGGCGGGGAGCTGTTTTTT. This sequence encodes CASSTGRVGGELFF.

The rearrangement links TRBV30 to TRBJ1-1; no clear D. The CDR3 is 16 amino acids. Germline V gene data show CDR1 as GTSNPN and CDR2 as SVGIG (reference sequence). V was clipped by 1 base and J by 1 base, with 16 bases between them. CDR3 loop: CAWSARHSRANTEAFF. The CDR3 DNA reads as TGTGCCTGGAGTGCCAGACATTCTAGGGCGAACACTGAAGCTTTCTTT.

The rearrangement links TRBV5-1 to TRBJ2-1; 7 nucleotides line up with TRBD2. The germline V gene has CDR1 SGHRS and CDR2 YFSETQ. This CDR3 contains 16 residues. The J segment lost 8 bases and the V segment lost 0 bases, leaving 11 bases of the junction unmatched. The chain's CDR3 is CASSLAGGGRGDEQFF. The CDR3 DNA reads TGCGCCAGCAGCTTGGCCGGCGGCGGGAGAGGGGATGAGCAGTTCTTC.

The chain links TRBV6-1 to TRBJ2-7; unclear D gene. Germline values: CDR1 MNHNS, CDR2 SASEGT. The CDR3 spans 11 residues. Trimming stripped 5 bases from V and 7 bases from J, with 9 bases between. CDR3 bases: TGTGCCAGCAGTTCCTTTGAGGAGCAGTACTTC. Translating gives CASSSFEEQYF.

The genes are TRBV27 and TRBJ2-2, with D maybe TRBD2 (6 bases). CDR1 is MNHEY and CDR2 is SMNVEV in the germline V gene (reference sequence). V shed 4 bases and J shed 2 bases, with 8 bases lying between them. The CDR3 contains 14 residues. The CDR3 spells CASSSGSNTGELFF. For the CDR3, the DNA is TGTGCCAGCAGTTCCGGGAGTAACACCGGGGAGCTGTTTTTT.

The rearrangement links TRBV7-6 to TRBJ2-3, with D maybe TRBD1 (5 bases). The V end lost 4 bases, the J end lost 1 base, and 18 bases lay between the germline ends. Germline V lookup: CDR1 SGHVS, CDR2 FNYEAQ. This CDR3 is 17 amino acids long. In DNA form, the CDR3 reads TGTGCCAGCAGCTCCCGGCCCCAGGGTTGGGGCACAGATACGCAGTATTTT. Protein: CASSSRPQGWGTDTQYF.

The chain employs TRBV5-1 and TRBJ2-2; tentatively, D is TRBD2 (6 bases). CDR1 SGHRS and CDR2 YFSETQ come from the germline V gene. CDR3 length equals 13 residues. V lost 7 bases and J lost 5, with 12 bases in between. The CDR3 nucleotides read TGCGCCAGCTCTGAGGGAGGAACCGGGGAGCTGTTTTTT. This sequence encodes CASSEGGTGELFF. The full variable domain, its missing parts supplied by reference TRBV5-1 and TRBJ2-2, is KAGVTQTPRYLIKTRGQQVTLSCSPISGHRSVSWYQQTPGQGLQFLFEYFSETQRNKGNFPGRFSGRQFSNSRSEMNVSTLELGDSALYLCASSEGGTGELFFGEGSRLTVL.

The chain combines TRBV19 with TRBJ2-7; D is undetermined. Trimming stripped 4 bases from V and 5 bases from J, with 9 bases between. This CDR3 has 12 residues. The V gene's germline CDR1 is LNHDA and CDR2 SQIVND (reference sequence). Here the CDR3 DNA reads TGTGCCAGTAGTACCCCCCTGCACGAGCAGTACTTC. Its translation is CASSTPLHEQYF.

This clone appeared once. The genes are TRBV5-1 and TRBJ2-7; D call uncertain. The ends were cut back, 2 bases at V and 3 bases at J, with 12 bases in the middle. Germline CDR1 and CDR2: SGHRS and YFSETQ. The CDR3 contains 14 residues. CDR3: CASSFLGDRYEQYF. DNA for the CDR3: TGCGCCAGCAGCTTCCTCGGAGACCGCTACGAGCAGTACTTC.

CDR3 sequence: CASSRLQGTYEQYF. The CDR3 DNA reads TGCGCCAGCAGCCGATTACAGGGAACCTACGAGCAGTACTTC. V is TRBV5-1 and J is TRBJ2-7; perhaps TRBD1 as D (6 bases). The CDR3 sequence is 14 residues long. Germline V gene data show CDR1 as SGHRS and CDR2 as YFSETQ. Trimming removed 4 bases at V and 2 bases at J, with 13 bases between.

The chain links TRBV28 to TRBJ2-7, with TRBD1 matching over 9 bases. V was clipped by 7 bases and J by 5 bases; unmatched bases: 12. Looked up from germline, CDR1 is MDHEN and CDR2 is SYDVKM. The CDR3 spans 15 residues. The CDR3 DNA follows: TGTGCCAGCACCTCCGACCAAGGACAGGGGAACGAGCAGTACTTC. Translation: CASTSDQGQGNEQYF.

This sequence joins TRBV28 and TRBJ1-5; D unclear. V was cut by 5 bases and J by 9 bases, with 14 bases left in between. CDR1 is MDHEN and CDR2 is SYDVKM in the germline V gene. This CDR3 contains 13 residues. The CDR3 loop reads CASSPLSLGPQHF. The CDR3 nucleotides are TGTGCCAGCAGTCCCCTTTCGCTGGGGCCCCAGCATTTT.

The chain joins TRBV6-5 to TRBJ1-5; 7 bases agree with TRBD1. CDR1 and CDR2 (germline): MNHEY, SVGAGI. The J segment lost 7 bases and the V segment lost 5 bases, leaving 8 bases of the junction unmatched. This CDR3 contains 14 residues. The CDR3 loop reads CASSDGQGDQPQHF. CDR3 bases: TGTGCCAGCAGTGACGGGCAGGGGGACCAGCCCCAGCATTTT.

This clone was counted once. J is TRBJ1-3 and V is TRBV5-4, with D hard to call. The V gene lost 2 bases and the J gene lost 0 bases, with 6 bases spanning the gap. Germline V gene sequence: CDR1 SGHNT, CDR2 YYREEE (reference sequence). The CDR3 is made up of 14 amino acids. The CDR3 loop is CASSFMSSGNTIYF. The CDR3 coding sequence is TGTGCCAGCAGCTTTATGAGCTCTGGAAACACCATATATTTT.

This clone was picked up one time. The CDR3 region has the DNA TGTGCCTGGGCCCGGGACAGGGGTGGGACTGAAGCTTTCTTT. Encoded protein: CAWARDRGGTEAFF. The chain couples TRBV30 to TRBJ1-1; 10 bases agree with TRBD1. The CDR3 sequence is 14 residues long. Germline V lookup: CDR1 GTSNPN, CDR2 SVGIG (reference sequence). Germline trimming cut 5 bases from V and 5 bases from J; bases unmatched to any gene: 8. The whole variable domain, remainder taken from reference TRBV30 and TRBJ1-1, is SQTIHQWPATLVQPVGSPLSLECTVEGTSNPNLYWYRQAAGRGLQLLFYSVGIGQISSEVPQNLSASRPQDRQFILSSKKLLLSDSGFYLCAWARDRGGTEAFFGQGTRLTVV.

The rearrangement joins TRBV19 to TRBJ2-7; 8 nucleotides line up with TRBD2. CDR1 and CDR2 (germline): LNHDA, SQIVND (reference sequence). This CDR3 has 13 residues. V trimming: 5 bases; J trimming: 2 bases; junction bases outside the gene matches: 2. Here the CDR3 reads CASSFGRAYEQYF. CDR3 bases: TGTGCCAGTAGTTTCGGGAGGGCCTACGAGCAGTACTTC.

The V call is TRBV7-2, the J call TRBJ1-5; no clear D. Looked up from germline, CDR1 is SGHTA and CDR2 is FQGNSA. This CDR3 is 13 amino acids long. Trimming took 3 bases from V and 4 from J, leaving 7 bases between them. This CDR3 reads CASSFSVNQPQHF. CDR3 DNA: TGTGCCAGCAGCTTCAGCGTAAATCAGCCCCAGCATTTT.

The chain is built from TRBV28 and TRBJ2-2; D uncertain. V lost 7 bases, J lost 7 bases, and 10 bases lay in between. The CDR3 contains 12 residues. Germline V gene lookup returns CDR1 MDHEN and CDR2 SYDVKM. CDR3 amino acids: CASTQIVGELFF. The DNA for the CDR3 is TGTGCCAGCACCCAAATAGTCGGGGAGCTGTTTTTT.

For the CDR3, the DNA is TGTGCCACCAGCAGAGAGAGACAGGTGTTAAATGAAAAACTGTTTTTT. It encodes CATSRERQVLNEKLFF. V usage is TRBV15 and J usage is TRBJ1-4; D possibly corresponds to TRBD1 (6 bases). V was trimmed by 0 bases and J by 5 bases, leaving 13 bases between them. CDR1 is LNHNV and CDR2 is YYDKDF in the germline V gene (reference sequence). The CDR3 loop spans 16 amino acids.

Only one count was recorded for this clone. The chain recombines TRBV5-6 with TRBJ2-7; D unresolved. This CDR3 is 13 amino acids long. Germline-derived CDR1 and CDR2 are SGHDT and YYEEEE. V gave up 0 bases and J gave up 2 bases, with 6 bases separating them. CDR3 region: CASSLVDTYEQYF. CDR3 DNA sequence: TGTGCCAGCAGCTTGGTAGATACCTACGAGCAGTACTTC.

J is TRBJ1-3 and V is TRBV28; the D gene is possibly TRBD1 (5 bases). The germline V and J ends were trimmed by 7 bases and 6 bases, with 10 bases remaining between them. This CDR3 spans 12 amino acids. CDR1 is MDHEN and CDR2 is SYDVKM in the germline V gene. CDR3 in amino acids: CASTGGENTIYF. In nucleotides, the CDR3 is TGTGCCAGCACGGGGGGGGAAAACACCATATATTTT.